This T cell receptor (beta chain) originates from a study of T cells in Graves' hyperthyroidism and ophthalmopathy. Study-level results: A 13 V-J signature model discriminated ophthalmopathy versus stable hyperthyroidism. Ophthalmopathy onset followed model prediction by a median roughly six months.

Trimming removed 4 bases from V and 5 bases from J, with 15 bases in between. Germline V gene lookup returns CDR1 LGHDT and CDR2 YNNKEL (reference sequence). The CDR3 consists of 14 residues. Many counts were recorded for this clonotype. Its antigen is unidentified. Using RNA transcripts as the source, TCR beta CDR3 regions were amplified. The study used the HTBI primer set for a first-round RT-PCR of the TCR CDR3. TCRdb redid the calling of the multiplex PCR reads with MiXCR, one entry per CDR3 protein. The top ten clones hold roughly 5.5% of a sample with approximately 620,000 distinct CDR3 sequences, about 15% of them seen once.

The source material was blood. This receptor was taken from a woman under 40 with Graves' hyperthyroidism that later progressed to Graves' ophthalmopathy. The chain carries TRBV3-1 and TRBJ2-7; D gene ambiguous. CDR3 coding DNA: TGTGCCAGCAGCCTATACACCCGCCGGGACGAGCAGTACTTC. Translation: CASSLYTRRDEQYF.